This entry features one T cell receptor (beta chain) sequence. Its antigen remains unidentified. The data stem from a study of CD8+CD57+ T cells in acquired aplastic anemia. Study information: Sorting CD4+ and CD8+ cells gave DNA averaging approximately 3 ug.

General study points: The same twenty-nine CD8+ CDR3 sequences occurred in patients and in controls. CD8+ Simpson's diversity did not differ significantly between patients and controls.

Trimming stripped 3 bases from V and 2 bases from J, with 6 bases between. The germline V gene has CDR1 WSHSY and CDR2 SAAADI. The CDR3 is 13 residues long. Patients sequenced had flow cytometry evidence of CD8+CD57+ cell expansion. Patients had received no therapy at the time of blood sampling. Template material for TCR beta VDJ and CDR3 profiling consisted of genomic DNA. MiXCR was run by TCRdb on the reads, yielding one entry per CDR3 protein. The sample has some 120,000 distinct CDR3 sequences, approximately 41% seen once. The chain employs TRBV10-2 and TRBJ2-3; D is uncertain. The specimen was sorted CD4+, CD8+, or CD8+CD57+ T cells (not recorded which) from PBMCs. This clonotype was obtained from a human donor with aplastic anemia. The CDR3 DNA follows: TGCGCCAGCAGTGAAACCCCCACAGATACGCAGTATTTT. Its protein product is CASSETPTDTQYF.